Following are 29 T cell receptor beta chains from one sample sequenced in a study of T-cell memory formation after mild COVID-19. Via MiXCR, TCRdb re-called the 5' RACE reads, giving one row per CDR3 protein. This table holds 250,000 to 300,000 distinct CDR3 sequences, roughly 8.2% found once. The source material was PBMCs or a T cell subset sorted from them (not recorded which). All receptors come from a man aged 18 to 30 who had mild COVID-19 (a few samples of this study predate the infection). Cell type and time point are not known.

The chain couples TRBV25-1 to TRBJ2-3, with D maybe TRBD2 (6 bases). Trimming stripped 4 bases from V and 0 bases from J, with 20 bases between. This CDR3 has 18 amino acids. Germline loops: CDR1 MGHDK, CDR2 SYGVNS. This chain's CDR3 is CASSAGGGSLPSTDTQYF. In DNA form, the CDR3 reads TGTGCCAGCAGTGCAGGCGGAGGGTCCCTGCCCAGCACAGATACGCAGTATTTT. Full variable domain (missing parts from reference TRBV25-1 and TRBJ2-3): EADIYQTPRYLVIGTGKKITLECSQTMGHDKMYWYQQDPGMELHLIHYSYGVNSTEKGDLSSESTVSRIRTEHFPLTLESARPSHTSQYLCASSAGGGSLPSTDTQYFGPGTRLTVL.

The sample holds a few counts of this clonotype. This chain uses TRBV7-6 with TRBJ2-1; 11 bases line up with TRBD1. Germline assignment: CDR1 SGHVS and CDR2 FNYEAQ. Unmatched junction bases numbered 6, after V lost 5 bases and J lost 0 bases. This CDR3 contains 17 residues. The CDR3 here is CASSTGQGASSYNEQFF. CDR3 sequence (DNA): TGTGCCAGCAGCACCGGACAGGGGGCAAGCTCCTACAATGAGCAGTTCTTC.

The chain employs TRBV27 and TRBJ2-2; 8 nucleotides agree with TRBD1. With V trimmed by 6 bases and J by 5 bases, 8 bases remained unmatched. This CDR3 spans 15 amino acids. Germline-derived CDR1 and CDR2 are MNHEY and SMNVEV (reference sequence). The DNA of the CDR3 is TGTGCCAGCAGACCTACAGGGGGTGGGACCGGGGAGCTGTTTTTT. This gives the protein CASRPTGGGTGELFF.

This clonotype was detected ten times or more. V and J are TRBV12-3 or TRBV12-4 and TRBJ2-3; 11 bases map to TRBD2. V lost 10 bases, J lost 4 bases, and 4 bases stayed unmatched. The CDR3 runs 13 residues. The CDR3 is CAITSGGSDTQYF. CDR3 bases: TGTGCCATAACTAGCGGGGGCTCAGATACGCAGTATTTT.

This clonotype was found a few times. The V and J genes are TRBV6-6 and TRBJ2-1, with TRBD2 matching 11 bases. Unmatched junction bases numbered 9, after V lost 8 bases and J lost 9 bases. The CDR3 totals 14 residues. The germline CDR1 and CDR2 sequences are MNHNY and SVGAGI (reference sequence). In DNA form, the CDR3 reads TGTGCCAGCCAGCGGGCTGGGACTAGCGGTGAGCAGTTCTTC. It is translated as CASQRAGTSGEQFF.

V is TRBV11-2 and J is TRBJ1-5; the match to TRBD1 covers 8 bases. CDR1 and CDR2 (germline): SGHAT, FQNNGV. CDR3 size: 17 residues. The V gene end was trimmed by 3 bases and the J gene end by 1 base; junction bases not matched to a gene: 8. CDR3 bases: TGTGCCAGCAGCTTCGGAGGGACAGGAGGGAGCAATCAGCCCCAGCATTTT. It translates to CASSFGGTGGSNQPQHF.

The gene calls are TRBV6-2 or TRBV6-3 and TRBJ1-1; no clear D gene. Germline CDR1 MNHEY, CDR2 SVGEGT. This CDR3 spans 12 amino acids. V lost 6 bases and J 1 base, leaving 6 bases between the germline ends. CDR3 residues: CASRDWNTEAFF. CDR3 nucleotides: TGTGCCAGCAGGGACTGGAACACTGAAGCTTTCTTT.

The chain employs TRBV3-1 and TRBJ2-3; 9 bases fit TRBD1. With 2 bases clipped from V and 3 bases from J, the junction kept 3 bases outside the gene matches. The V gene's germline CDR1 is LGHDT and CDR2 YNNKEL (reference sequence). The CDR3 has 15 amino acids. As DNA, the CDR3 is TGTGCCAGCAGCCAAACAGGGGGCAGGACAGATACGCAGTATTTT. This translates into CASSQTGGRTDTQYF.

This clonotype has only a few counts. The CDR3, as DNA: TGTGCCAGCAGCTTCGACTTGGGGCGGCATGAGCAGTTCTTC. This encodes CASSFDLGRHEQFF. The chain recombines TRBV7-2 with TRBJ2-1, with TRBD1 as a possible D gene (5 bases). CDR1 is SGHTA, CDR2 FQGNSA, per germline. The V gene lost 3 bases and the J gene lost 8 bases, with 14 bases spanning the gap. This CDR3 spans 14 amino acids. Complete variable domain (other parts from reference TRBV7-2 and TRBJ2-1): GAGVSQSPSNKVTEKGKDVELRCDPISGHTALYWYRQSLGQGLEFLIYFQGNSAPDKSGLPSDRFSAERTGGSVSTLTIQRTQQEDSAVYLCASSFDLGRHEQFFGPGTRLTVL.

This clonotype was counted only a few times. The V gene is TRBV11-2, the J gene TRBJ2-5; D is perhaps TRBD1 or TRBD2 (5 bases each). V lost 5 bases and J 9 bases, leaving 19 bases between the germline ends. Germline V gene lookup returns CDR1 SGHAT and CDR2 FQNNGV. This CDR3 region has 14 residues. CDR3 DNA sequence: TGTGCCAGCAGCCTCCGGGACGCAGTGGGGGCCCAGTACTTC. Its translation: CASSLRDAVGAQYF.

This clonotype occurred a few times. The V gene is TRBV28, the J gene TRBJ2-7; TRBD1 aligns across 10 bases. The CDR3 has 15 residues. The J segment lost 7 bases and the V segment lost 5 bases, leaving 11 bases of the junction unmatched. From germline, CDR1 is MDHEN and CDR2 SYDVKM. The CDR3 nucleotides are TGTGCCAGCAGTGCCTCCGGGACAGGGGATAGAGAGCAGTACGTC. Translating it yields CASSASGTGDREQYV.

The rearrangement uses TRBV7-2 and TRBJ2-2; D remains unclear. CDR3 length: 16 amino acids. Germline values: CDR1 SGHTA, CDR2 FQGNSA. The V end was cut by 2 bases, the J end by 4 bases, with 14 bases between. The CDR3 DNA reads as TGTGCCAGCAGCTTACCGACGGACCGTGGCACCGGGGAGCTGTTTTTT. Its protein is CASSLPTDRGTGELFF.

This clonotype was seen only a few times. The J gene is TRBJ2-1, the V gene TRBV19; TRBD1 is a possible D gene (6 bases). The germline V and J ends were trimmed by 3 bases and 5 bases, with 20 bases remaining between them. The germline V gene has CDR1 LNHDA and CDR2 SQIVND (reference sequence). CDR3 size: 17 residues. CDR3 sequence reads: CASSIGQSSDTHNEQFF. CDR3 coding DNA: TGTGCCAGTAGTATCGGACAGTCCAGCGACACACACAATGAGCAGTTCTTC.

This clonotype was observed a handful of times. This sequence joins TRBV4-3 and TRBJ2-1; D remains unclear. Trimming cost V 3 bases and J 6 bases, with 9 bases left between them. CDR1 and CDR2 from the germline V gene are LGHNA and YSLEER. The CDR3 sequence is 13 residues long. CDR3 protein: CASSHAFSNEQFF. Written as DNA, the CDR3 is TGCGCCAGCAGCCATGCCTTTTCCAATGAGCAGTTCTTC.

A few counts support this clonotype. J is TRBJ2-3 and V is TRBV7-9, with 14 bases matching TRBD2. This CDR3 has 16 residues. Losses at the gene ends were 5 bases for V and 5 bases for J; bases not matched to a gene: 6. The V gene's germline CDR1 is SEHNR and CDR2 FQNEAQ (reference sequence). In nucleotides, the CDR3 is TGTGCCAGCAGCGGGCCGGGACTAGCGGGGGTAGATACGCAGTATTTT. Translation gives CASSGPGLAGVDTQYF.

This clonotype was observed at least ten times. This sequence joins TRBV6-2 or TRBV6-3 and TRBJ2-5; D is undetermined. The CDR3 loop spans 14 amino acids. Germline CDR1 MNHEY, CDR2 SVGEGT. V was cut by 2 bases and J by 1 base, with 8 bases left in between. The CDR3, as DNA: TGTGCCAGCAGTTACGGTATCAGCCAAGAGACCCAGTACTTC. It yields the protein CASSYGISQETQYF.

This clonotype was seen more than once but under ten times. CDR3 in amino acids: CASSQGIPNNEQFF. The CDR3 region has the DNA TGCGCCAGCAGCCAAGGTATCCCCAACAATGAGCAGTTCTTC. The chain joins TRBV4-3 to TRBJ2-1, with D unclear. Germline V lookup: CDR1 LGHNA, CDR2 YSLEER. The CDR3 has 14 residues. The V gene lost 1 base and the J gene lost 5 bases, with 9 bases spanning the gap.

The chain couples TRBV6-5 to TRBJ1-2; tentatively, D is TRBD1 (6 bases). Trimming pared 6 bases from V and 3 bases from J, leaving 11 bases between. The CDR3 spans 13 residues. Per germline, CDR1 MNHEY and CDR2 SVGAGI. This chain's CDR3 is CASRQTGYYGYTF. CDR3 in DNA: TGTGCCAGCAGACAAACAGGGTACTATGGCTACACCTTC.

The chain uses TRBV6-2 or TRBV6-3 and TRBJ1-2; no firm D call. Germline values: CDR1 MNHEY, CDR2 SVGEGT. The CDR3 runs 13 residues. Trimming left V 2 bases short and J 4 bases short, with 8 bases between. CDR3 in amino acids: CASSYDGSYGYTF. Written as DNA, the CDR3 is TGTGCCAGCAGTTACGACGGATCCTATGGCTACACCTTC.

This chain joins TRBV6-5 and TRBJ1-1, with TRBD1 identical over 7 bases. The CDR3 has 15 amino acids. CDR1 MNHEY and CDR2 SVGAGI come from the germline V gene. The J segment lost 2 bases and the V segment lost 0 bases, leaving 3 bases of the junction unmatched. Here the CDR3 DNA reads TGTGCCAGCAGTTACTCGGGACAGCTTAACACTGAAGCTTTCTTT. Its protein is CASSYSGQLNTEAFF.

This clonotype was recorded a few times. The DNA for the CDR3 is TGTGCCAGCAGCTTGGAGGTACAGTGGTTATATGAAGCTTTCTTT. Translation gives CASSLEVQWLYEAFF. The chain is built from TRBV5-5 and TRBJ1-1, with unresolved D. Germline V gives CDR1 SGHKS, CDR2 YYEKEE (reference sequence). CDR3 length: 15 residues. V was shortened by 0 bases and J by 7 bases, with 16 bases between the two germline ends.

The rearrangement joins TRBV7-9 to TRBJ1-3; tentatively, D is TRBD1 (5 bases). This CDR3 is 13 amino acids long. V lost 3 bases and J 3 bases, leaving 6 bases between the germline ends. Per germline, CDR1 SEHNR and CDR2 FQNEAQ (reference sequence). The CDR3 bases are TGTGCCAGCAGCTTGGGGGATGGAAACACCATATATTTT. Encoded protein: CASSLGDGNTIYF.

The rearrangement uses TRBV9 and TRBJ1-2, with 11 bases fitting TRBD1. The CDR3 consists of 15 residues. Germline V CDR1 and CDR2: SGDLS, YYNGEE. Trimming at V came to 4 bases and at J to 8 bases, leaving 10 bases not matched to a gene. The CDR3 sequence: CASSPPLGQGVGYTF. The CDR3 DNA reads as TGTGCCAGCAGCCCGCCTCTGGGACAGGGGGTCGGCTACACCTTC.

The table lists this clonotype with a few counts. V and J are TRBV18 and TRBJ1-2; 8 bases line up with TRBD1. V dropped 2 bases and J dropped 0; count of bases not matched to a gene: 2. The germline V gene encodes CDR1 KGHSH and CDR2 LQKENI. This CDR3 comprises 15 residues. The CDR3 reads CASSPETGANYGYTF. The CDR3 DNA is TGTGCCAGCTCACCAGAGACAGGGGCTAACTATGGCTACACCTTC.

The sample holds many counts of this clonotype. The CDR3 DNA is TGTGCCAGCAGTTCAGGGTTGGGTCAGCCCCAGCATTTT. Translated, it gives CASSSGLGQPQHF. This chain links TRBV12-3 or TRBV12-4 with TRBJ1-5; TRBD1 is a possible D gene (5 bases). This CDR3 is 13 amino acids long. V was trimmed by 4 bases and J by 6 bases, leaving 10 bases between them.

There are many counts of this clonotype. This chain joins TRBV5-6 and TRBJ2-7, with 9 bases matching TRBD1. The junction had 2 bases not matched to a gene; V was cut back by 6 bases and J by 4 bases. The CDR3 is made up of 12 amino acids. CDR1 is SGHDT, CDR2 YYEEEE, per germline. CDR3 region: CASTDRGYEQYF. The CDR3 DNA follows: TGTGCCAGCACCGACAGGGGGTACGAGCAGTACTTC.

The chain joins TRBV6-5 to TRBJ2-1; D is uncertain. This CDR3 region has 13 residues. Trimming took 2 bases from V and 4 from J, leaving 6 bases between them. Germline lookup yields CDR1 MNHEY and CDR2 SVGAGI. The CDR3 is CASSYPGYNEQFF. In nucleotides, the CDR3 is TGTGCCAGCAGTTACCCCGGATACAATGAGCAGTTCTTC.

J is TRBJ2-1 and V is TRBV6-2 or TRBV6-3; D is ambiguous. Germline V gives CDR1 MNHEY, CDR2 SVGEGT. The V gene lost 8 bases and the J gene lost 0 bases, with 8 bases spanning the gap. The CDR3 covers 13 residues. CDR3 sequence (DNA): TGTGCCAGCCAGCCCAACTCCTACAATGAGCAGTTCTTC. Translating gives CASQPNSYNEQFF.

The J gene is TRBJ2-5, the V gene TRBV2; no definite D call. V was cut by 5 bases and J by 5 bases, with 12 bases left in between. The CDR3 sequence is 13 residues long. Germline values: CDR1 SNHLY, CDR2 FYNNEI. The CDR3 DNA follows: TGTGCCAGCAGTATGACTCCTCGGGAGACCCAGTACTTC. Translating it yields CASSMTPRETQYF.